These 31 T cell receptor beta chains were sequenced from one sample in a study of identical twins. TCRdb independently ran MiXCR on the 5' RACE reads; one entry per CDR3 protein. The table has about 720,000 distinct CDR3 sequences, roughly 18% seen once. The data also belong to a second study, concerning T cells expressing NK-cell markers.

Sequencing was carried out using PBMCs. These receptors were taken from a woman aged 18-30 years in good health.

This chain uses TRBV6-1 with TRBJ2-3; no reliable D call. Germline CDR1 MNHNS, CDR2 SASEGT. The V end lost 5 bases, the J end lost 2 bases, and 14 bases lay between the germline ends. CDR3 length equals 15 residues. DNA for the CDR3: TGTGCCAGCAGTCTCCCAGGTGCACTCACAGATACGCAGTATTTT. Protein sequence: CASSLPGALTDTQYF.

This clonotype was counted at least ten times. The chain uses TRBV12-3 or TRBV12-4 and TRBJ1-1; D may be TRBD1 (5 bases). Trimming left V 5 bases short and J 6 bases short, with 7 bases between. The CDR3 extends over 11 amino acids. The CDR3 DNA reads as TGTGCCAGCAGTCCGGGGCCTGAAGCTTTCTTT. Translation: CASSPGPEAFF.

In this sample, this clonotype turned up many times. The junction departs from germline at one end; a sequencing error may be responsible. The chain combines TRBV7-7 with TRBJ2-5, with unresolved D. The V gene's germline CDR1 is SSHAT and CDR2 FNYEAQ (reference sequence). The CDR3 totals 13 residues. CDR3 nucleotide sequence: TGTGCTAGCAGCTTAGGTCTTAGGGAGACCCAGTACTTC. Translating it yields CASSLGLRETQYF.

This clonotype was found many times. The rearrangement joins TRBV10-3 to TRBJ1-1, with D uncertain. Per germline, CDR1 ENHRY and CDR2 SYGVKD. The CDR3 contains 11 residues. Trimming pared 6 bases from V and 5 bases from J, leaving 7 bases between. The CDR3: CAIRGSTEAFF. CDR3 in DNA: TGTGCCATCAGGGGGAGTACTGAAGCTTTCTTT.

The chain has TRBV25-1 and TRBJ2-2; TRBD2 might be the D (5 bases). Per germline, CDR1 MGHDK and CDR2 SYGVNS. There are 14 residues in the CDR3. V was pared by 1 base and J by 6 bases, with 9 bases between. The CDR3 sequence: CASSEWGEAGELFF. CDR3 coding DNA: TGTGCCAGCAGTGAATGGGGAGAGGCCGGGGAGCTGTTTTTT.

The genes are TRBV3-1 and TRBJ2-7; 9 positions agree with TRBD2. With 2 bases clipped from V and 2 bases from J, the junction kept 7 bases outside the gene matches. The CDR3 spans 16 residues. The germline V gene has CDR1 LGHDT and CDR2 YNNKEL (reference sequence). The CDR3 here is CASSQSGGTDTYEQYF. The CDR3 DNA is TGTGCCAGCAGCCAAAGCGGGGGGACAGATACCTACGAGCAGTACTTC.

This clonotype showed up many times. CDR3 sequence reads: CSATGPRADTQYF. CDR3 coding DNA: TGCAGTGCTACCGGACCGAGGGCAGATACGCAGTATTTT. The chain is built from TRBV20-1 and TRBJ2-3, with D tentatively TRBD2 (5 bases). Trimming left V 4 bases short and J 4 bases short, with 12 bases between. The CDR3 totals 13 residues. The germline gives CDR1 DFQATT, CDR2 SNEGSKA (reference sequence).

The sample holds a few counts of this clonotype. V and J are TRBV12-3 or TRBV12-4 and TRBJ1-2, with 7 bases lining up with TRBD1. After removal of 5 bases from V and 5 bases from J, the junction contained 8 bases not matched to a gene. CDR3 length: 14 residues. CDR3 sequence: CASSPGQIFYGYTF. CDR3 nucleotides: TGTGCCAGCAGTCCGGGACAGATCTTTTATGGCTACACCTTC.

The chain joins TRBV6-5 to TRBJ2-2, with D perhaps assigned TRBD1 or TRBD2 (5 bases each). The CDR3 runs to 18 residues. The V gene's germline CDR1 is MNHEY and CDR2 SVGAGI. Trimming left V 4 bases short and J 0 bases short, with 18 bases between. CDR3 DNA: TGTGCCAGCAGTTCATCGCCCGGGGAACAGGCGAACACCGGGGAGCTGTTTTTT. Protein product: CASSSSPGEQANTGELFF.

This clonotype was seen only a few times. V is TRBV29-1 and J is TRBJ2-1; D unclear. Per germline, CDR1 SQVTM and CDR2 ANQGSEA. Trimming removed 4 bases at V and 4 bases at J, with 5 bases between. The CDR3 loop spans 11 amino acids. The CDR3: CSVVGYNEQFF. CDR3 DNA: TGCAGCGTTGTAGGTTACAATGAGCAGTTCTTC.

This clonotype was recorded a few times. The CDR3 nucleotides read TGCAGTGCTAGTGGCAGGGGGCTCCGAGAGACCCAGTACTTC. Translated, it gives CSASGRGLRETQYF. This chain links TRBV20-1 with TRBJ2-5; TRBD1 matches at 8 bases. The CDR3 consists of 14 residues. V shed 3 bases and J 4 bases; nucleotides not matched to a gene: 7. Germline values: CDR1 DFQATT, CDR2 SNEGSKA (reference sequence).

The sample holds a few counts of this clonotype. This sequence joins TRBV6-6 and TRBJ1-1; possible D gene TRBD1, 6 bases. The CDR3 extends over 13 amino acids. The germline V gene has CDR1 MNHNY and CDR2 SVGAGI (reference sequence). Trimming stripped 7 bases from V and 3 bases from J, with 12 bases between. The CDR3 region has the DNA TGTGCCAGCAAGGAAAGGGGGGACACTGAAGCTTTCTTT. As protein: CASKERGDTEAFF.

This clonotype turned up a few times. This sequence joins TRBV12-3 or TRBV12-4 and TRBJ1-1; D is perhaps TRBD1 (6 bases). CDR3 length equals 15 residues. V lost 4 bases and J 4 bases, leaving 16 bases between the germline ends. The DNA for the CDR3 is TGTGCCAGCAGTTCCATAAACAGGGTACCCACTGAAGCTTTCTTT. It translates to CASSSINRVPTEAFF.

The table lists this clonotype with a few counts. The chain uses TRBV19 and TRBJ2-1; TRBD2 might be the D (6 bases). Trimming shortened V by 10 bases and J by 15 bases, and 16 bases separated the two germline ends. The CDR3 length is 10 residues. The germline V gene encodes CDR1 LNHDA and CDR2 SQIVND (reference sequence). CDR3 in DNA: TGTGCCACTAGGGACTTTATTATGTTCTTC. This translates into CATRDFIMFF.

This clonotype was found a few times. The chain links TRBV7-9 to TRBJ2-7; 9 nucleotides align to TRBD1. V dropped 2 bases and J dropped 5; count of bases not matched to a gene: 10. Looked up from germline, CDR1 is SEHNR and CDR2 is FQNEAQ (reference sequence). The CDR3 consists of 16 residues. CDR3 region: CASSLIPRTGDNEQYF. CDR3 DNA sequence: TGTGCCAGCAGCTTAATTCCTAGGACAGGGGACAACGAGCAGTACTTC.

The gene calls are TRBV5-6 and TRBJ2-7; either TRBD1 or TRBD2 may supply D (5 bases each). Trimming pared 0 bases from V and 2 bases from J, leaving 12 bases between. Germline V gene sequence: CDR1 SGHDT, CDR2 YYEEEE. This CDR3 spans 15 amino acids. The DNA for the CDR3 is TGTGCCAGCAGCTTGGCTGGGGGAATACCCTACGAGCAGTACTTC. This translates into CASSLAGGIPYEQYF. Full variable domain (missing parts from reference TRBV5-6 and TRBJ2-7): DAGVTQSPTHLIKTRGQQVTLRCSPKSGHDTVSWYQQALGQGPQFIFQYYEEEERQRGNFPDRFSGHQFPNYSSELNVNALLLGDSALYLCASSLAGGIPYEQYFGPGTRLTVT.

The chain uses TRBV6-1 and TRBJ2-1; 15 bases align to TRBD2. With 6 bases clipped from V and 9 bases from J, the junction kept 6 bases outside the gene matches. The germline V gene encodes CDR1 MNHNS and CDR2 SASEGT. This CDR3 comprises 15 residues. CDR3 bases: TGTGCCAGCAGCCTAGGACTAGCGGGGGGGCCTGAGCAGTTCTTC. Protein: CASSLGLAGGPEQFF.

The CDR3 DNA follows: TGTGCCAGCAGTTACACCGGGACGGTCGCTATGGGGGGCTACACCTTC. It yields the protein CASSYTGTVAMGGYTF. V gene TRBV6-5 combines with J gene TRBJ1-2, with D possibly matching TRBD1 (5 bases). V lost 2 bases, J lost 8 bases, and 21 bases lay in between. This CDR3 is 16 amino acids long. The germline V gene encodes CDR1 MNHEY and CDR2 SVGAGI.

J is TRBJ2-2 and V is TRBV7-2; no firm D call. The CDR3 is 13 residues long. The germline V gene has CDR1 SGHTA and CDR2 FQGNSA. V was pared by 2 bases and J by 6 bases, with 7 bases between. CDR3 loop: CASSLMESGELFF. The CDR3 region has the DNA TGTGCCAGCAGCTTAATGGAGTCCGGGGAGCTGTTTTTT.

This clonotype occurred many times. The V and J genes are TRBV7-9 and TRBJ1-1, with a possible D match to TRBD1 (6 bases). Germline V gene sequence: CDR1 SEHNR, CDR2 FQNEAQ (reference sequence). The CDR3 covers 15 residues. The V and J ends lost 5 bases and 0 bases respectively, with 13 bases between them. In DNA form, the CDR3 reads TGTGCCAGCAGCCCCGGCGAGGGGGTGAACACTGAAGCTTTCTTT. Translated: CASSPGEGVNTEAFF.

CDR3 amino acids: CASSSPGTGNTEAFF. The CDR3 DNA reads as TGTGCCAGCAGCTCACCCGGGACAGGTAACACTGAAGCTTTCTTT. The rearrangement uses TRBV7-9 and TRBJ1-1, with TRBD1 matching over 8 bases. There are 15 residues in the CDR3. V lost 4 bases, J lost 2 bases, and 6 bases stayed unmatched. Germline assignment: CDR1 SEHNR and CDR2 FQNEAQ (reference sequence).

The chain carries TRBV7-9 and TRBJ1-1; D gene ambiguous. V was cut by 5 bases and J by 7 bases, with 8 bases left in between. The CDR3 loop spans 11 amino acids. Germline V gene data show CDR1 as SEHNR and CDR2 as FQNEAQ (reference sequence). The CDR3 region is CASSAGGEAFF. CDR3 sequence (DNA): TGTGCCAGCAGCGCGGGAGGTGAAGCTTTCTTT.

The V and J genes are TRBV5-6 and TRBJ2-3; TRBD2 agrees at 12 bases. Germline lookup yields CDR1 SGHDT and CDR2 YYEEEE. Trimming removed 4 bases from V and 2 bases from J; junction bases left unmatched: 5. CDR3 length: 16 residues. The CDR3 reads CASSGGLAGVTDTQYF. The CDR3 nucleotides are TGTGCCAGCAGCGGGGGACTAGCGGGCGTCACAGATACGCAGTATTTT.

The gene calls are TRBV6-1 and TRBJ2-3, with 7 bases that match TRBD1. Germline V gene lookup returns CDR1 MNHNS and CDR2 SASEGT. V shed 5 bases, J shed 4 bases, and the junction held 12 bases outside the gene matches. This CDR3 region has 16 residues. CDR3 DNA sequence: TGTGCCAGCAGTCCCTTGGGGACAGCGTTAGCAGATACGCAGTATTTT. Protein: CASSPLGTALADTQYF.

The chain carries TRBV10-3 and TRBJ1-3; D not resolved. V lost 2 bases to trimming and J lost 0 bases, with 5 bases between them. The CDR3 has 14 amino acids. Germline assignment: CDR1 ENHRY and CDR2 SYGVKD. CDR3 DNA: TGTGCCATCAGTGAGGCCTCCTCTGGAAACACCATATATTTT. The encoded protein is CAISEASSGNTIYF.

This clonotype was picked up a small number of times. The CDR3 DNA follows: TGTGCCAGCAGCTTAATAGGGACAGCCGGAGGTGAGCAGTACTTC. Translating it yields CASSLIGTAGGEQYF. The chain has TRBV7-9 and TRBJ2-7, with TRBD1 matching over 7 bases. CDR3 length: 15 residues. The V gene end was trimmed by 2 bases and the J gene end by 7 bases; junction bases not matched to a gene: 11. CDR1 and CDR2 from the germline V gene are SEHNR and FQNEAQ (reference sequence).

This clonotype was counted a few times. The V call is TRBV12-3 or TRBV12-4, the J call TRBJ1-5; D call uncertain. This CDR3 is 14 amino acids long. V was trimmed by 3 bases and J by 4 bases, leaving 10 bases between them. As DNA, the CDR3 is TGTGCCAGCAGTTTTGCGATGGGGAATCAGCCCCAGCATTTT. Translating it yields CASSFAMGNQPQHF.

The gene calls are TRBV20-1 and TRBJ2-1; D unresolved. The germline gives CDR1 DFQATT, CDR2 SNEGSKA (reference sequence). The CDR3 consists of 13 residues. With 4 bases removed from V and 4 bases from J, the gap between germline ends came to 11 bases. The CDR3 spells CSATVWEYNEQFF. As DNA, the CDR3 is TGCAGTGCTACCGTGTGGGAATACAATGAGCAGTTCTTC.

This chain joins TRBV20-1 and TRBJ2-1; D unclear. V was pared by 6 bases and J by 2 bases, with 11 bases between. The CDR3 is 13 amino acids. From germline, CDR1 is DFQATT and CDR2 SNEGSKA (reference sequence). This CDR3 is CSATPRAYNEQFF. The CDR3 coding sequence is TGCAGTGCAACCCCCCGGGCCTACAATGAGCAGTTCTTC.

CDR3 loop: CASTWGGTINEQYF. In DNA form, the CDR3 reads TGTGCCAGCACCTGGGGCGGGACGATCAACGAGCAGTACTTC. J is TRBJ2-7 and V is TRBV12-3 or TRBV12-4; D possibly corresponds to TRBD2 (6 bases). Trimming pared 7 bases from V and 5 bases from J, leaving 18 bases between. CDR3 length equals 14 residues.

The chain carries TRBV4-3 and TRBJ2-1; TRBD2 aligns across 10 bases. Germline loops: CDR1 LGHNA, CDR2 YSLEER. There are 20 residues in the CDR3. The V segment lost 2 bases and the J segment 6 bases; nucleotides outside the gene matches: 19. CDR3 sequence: CASSQSSGLAEPLWANEQFF. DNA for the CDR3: TGCGCCAGCAGCCAATCTAGCGGACTAGCGGAACCCTTGTGGGCCAATGAGCAGTTCTTC.